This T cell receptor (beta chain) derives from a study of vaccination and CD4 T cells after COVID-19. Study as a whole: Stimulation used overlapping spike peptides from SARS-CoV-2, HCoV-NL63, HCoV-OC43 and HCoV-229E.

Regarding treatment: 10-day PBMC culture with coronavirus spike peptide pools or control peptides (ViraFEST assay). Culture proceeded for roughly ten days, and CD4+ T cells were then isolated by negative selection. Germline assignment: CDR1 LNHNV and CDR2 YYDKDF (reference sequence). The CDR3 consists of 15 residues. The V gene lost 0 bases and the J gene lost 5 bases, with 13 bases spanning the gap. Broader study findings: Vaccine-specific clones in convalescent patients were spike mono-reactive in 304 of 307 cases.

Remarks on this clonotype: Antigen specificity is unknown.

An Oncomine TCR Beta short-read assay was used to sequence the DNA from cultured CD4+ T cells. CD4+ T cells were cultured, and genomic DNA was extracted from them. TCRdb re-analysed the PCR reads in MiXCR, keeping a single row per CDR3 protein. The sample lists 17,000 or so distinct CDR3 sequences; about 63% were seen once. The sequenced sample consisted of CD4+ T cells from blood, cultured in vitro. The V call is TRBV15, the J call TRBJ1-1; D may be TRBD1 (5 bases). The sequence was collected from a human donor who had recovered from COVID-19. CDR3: CATSRDRGKGTEAFF. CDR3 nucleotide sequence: TGTGCCACCAGCAGAGATCGGGGAAAGGGGACTGAAGCTTTCTTT.